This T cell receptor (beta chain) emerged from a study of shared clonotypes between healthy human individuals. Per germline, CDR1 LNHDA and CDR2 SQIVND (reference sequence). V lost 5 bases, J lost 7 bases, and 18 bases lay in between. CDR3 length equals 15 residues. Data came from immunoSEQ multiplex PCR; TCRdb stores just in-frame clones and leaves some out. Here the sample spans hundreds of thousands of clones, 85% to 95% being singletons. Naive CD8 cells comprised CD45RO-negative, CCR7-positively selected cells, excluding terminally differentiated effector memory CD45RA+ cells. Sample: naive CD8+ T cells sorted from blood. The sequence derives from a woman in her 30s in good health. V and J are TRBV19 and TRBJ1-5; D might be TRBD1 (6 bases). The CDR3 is CASSVYSGDRQPQHF. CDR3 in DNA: TGTGCCAGTAGTGTATACTCAGGGGACCGACAGCCCCAGCATTTT.